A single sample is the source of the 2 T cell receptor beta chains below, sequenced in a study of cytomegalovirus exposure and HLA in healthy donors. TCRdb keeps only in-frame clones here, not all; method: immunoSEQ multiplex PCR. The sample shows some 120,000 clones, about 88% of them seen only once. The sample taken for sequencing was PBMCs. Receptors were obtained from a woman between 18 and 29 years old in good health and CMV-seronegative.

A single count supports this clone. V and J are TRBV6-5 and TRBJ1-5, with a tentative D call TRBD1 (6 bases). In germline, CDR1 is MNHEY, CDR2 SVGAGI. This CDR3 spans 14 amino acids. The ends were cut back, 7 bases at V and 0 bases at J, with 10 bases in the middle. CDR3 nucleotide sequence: TGTGCCAGCACAGACAGGTTTAGCAATCAGCCCCAGCATTTT. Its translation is CASTDRFSNQPQHF.

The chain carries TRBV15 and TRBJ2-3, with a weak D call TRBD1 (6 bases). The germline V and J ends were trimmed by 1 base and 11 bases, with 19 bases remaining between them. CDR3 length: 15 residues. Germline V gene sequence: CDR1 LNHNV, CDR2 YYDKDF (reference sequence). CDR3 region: CATSRGPNQGMVQYF. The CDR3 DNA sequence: TGTGCCACCAGCAGAGGCCCAAACCAGGGGATGGTGCAGTATTTT.